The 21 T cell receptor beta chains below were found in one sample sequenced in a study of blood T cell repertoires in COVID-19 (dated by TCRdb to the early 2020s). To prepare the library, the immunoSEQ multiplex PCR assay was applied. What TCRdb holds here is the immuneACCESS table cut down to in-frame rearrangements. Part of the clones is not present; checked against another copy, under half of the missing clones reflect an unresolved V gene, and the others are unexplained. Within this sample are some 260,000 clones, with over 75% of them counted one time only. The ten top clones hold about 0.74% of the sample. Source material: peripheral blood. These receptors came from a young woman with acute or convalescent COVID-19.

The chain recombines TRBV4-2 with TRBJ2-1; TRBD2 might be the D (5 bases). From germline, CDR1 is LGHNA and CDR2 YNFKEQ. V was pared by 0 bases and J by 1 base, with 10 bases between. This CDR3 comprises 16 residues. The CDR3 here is CASSQESSGSYNEQFF. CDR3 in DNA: TGTGCCAGCAGCCAAGAGTCCAGCGGTTCCTACAATGAGCAGTTCTTC.

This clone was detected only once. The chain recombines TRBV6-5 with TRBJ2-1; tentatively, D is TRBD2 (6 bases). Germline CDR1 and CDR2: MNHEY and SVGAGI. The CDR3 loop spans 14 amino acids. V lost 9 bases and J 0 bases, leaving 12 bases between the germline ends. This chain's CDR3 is CASRGGGSYNEQFF. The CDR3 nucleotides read TGTGCCAGTCGTGGGGGAGGCTCCTACAATGAGCAGTTCTTC.

CDR3 DNA: TGTGCCAGCAGCGTGAGACAGGTTGATTCACCCCTCCACTTT. Protein: CASSVRQVDSPLHF. The chain has TRBV9 and TRBJ1-6, with a possible D match to TRBD1 (6 bases). CDR1 SGDLS and CDR2 YYNGEE come from the germline V gene. The V gene lost 2 bases and the J gene lost 8 bases, with 11 bases spanning the gap. The CDR3 consists of 14 residues.

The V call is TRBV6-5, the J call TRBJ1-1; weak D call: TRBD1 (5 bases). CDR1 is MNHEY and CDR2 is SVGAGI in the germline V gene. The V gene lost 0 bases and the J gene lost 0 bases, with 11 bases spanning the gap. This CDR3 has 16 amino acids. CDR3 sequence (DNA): TGTGCCAGCAGTTACTCGGGCAGGGCCATGAACACTGAAGCTTTCTTT. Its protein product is CASSYSGRAMNTEAFF.

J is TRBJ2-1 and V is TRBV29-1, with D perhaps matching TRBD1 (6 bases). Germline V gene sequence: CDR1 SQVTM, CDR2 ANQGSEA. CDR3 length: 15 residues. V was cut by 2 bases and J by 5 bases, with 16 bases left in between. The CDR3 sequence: CSVEPRSTGNNEQFF. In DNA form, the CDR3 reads TGCAGCGTTGAACCGCGCTCTACAGGGAACAATGAGCAGTTCTTC.

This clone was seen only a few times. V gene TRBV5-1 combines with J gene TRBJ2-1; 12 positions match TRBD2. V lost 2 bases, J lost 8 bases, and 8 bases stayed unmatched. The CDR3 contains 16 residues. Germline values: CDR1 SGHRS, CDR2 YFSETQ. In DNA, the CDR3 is TGCGCCAGCAGCTTAGGACTAGCGGGAAGGTACGATGAGCAGTTCTTC. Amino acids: CASSLGLAGRYDEQFF.

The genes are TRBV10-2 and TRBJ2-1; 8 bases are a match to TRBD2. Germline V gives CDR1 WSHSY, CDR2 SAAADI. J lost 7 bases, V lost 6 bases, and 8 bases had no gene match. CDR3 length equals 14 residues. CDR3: CASREGTRGNEQFF. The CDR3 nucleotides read TGCGCCAGCAGGGAAGGGACTAGAGGTAATGAGCAGTTCTTC.

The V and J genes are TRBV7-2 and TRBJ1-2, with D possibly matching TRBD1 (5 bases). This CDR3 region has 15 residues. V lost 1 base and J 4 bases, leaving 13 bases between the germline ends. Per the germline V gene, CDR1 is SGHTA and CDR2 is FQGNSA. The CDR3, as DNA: TGTGCCAGCAGCTTAGATTCCAGGGTCGGCTATGGCTACACCTTC. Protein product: CASSLDSRVGYGYTF.

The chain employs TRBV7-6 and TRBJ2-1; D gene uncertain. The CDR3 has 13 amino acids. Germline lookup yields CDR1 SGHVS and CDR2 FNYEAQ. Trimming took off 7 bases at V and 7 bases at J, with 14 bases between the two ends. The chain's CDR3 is CASTPSPGNEQFF. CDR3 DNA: TGTGCCAGCACCCCTTCCCCCGGGAATGAGCAGTTCTTC.

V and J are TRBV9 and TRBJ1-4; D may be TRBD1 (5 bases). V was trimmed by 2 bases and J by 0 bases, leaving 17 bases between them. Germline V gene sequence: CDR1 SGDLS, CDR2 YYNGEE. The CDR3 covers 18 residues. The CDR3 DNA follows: TGTGCCAGCAGCGTCGGACACCAGGGTTACTCAACTAATGAAAAACTGTTTTTT. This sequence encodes CASSVGHQGYSTNEKLFF. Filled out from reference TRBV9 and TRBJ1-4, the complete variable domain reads DSGVTQTPKHLITATGQRVTLRCSPRSGDLSVYWYQQSLDQGLQFLIQYYNGEERAKGNILERFSAQQFPDLHSELNLSSLELGDSALYFCASSVGHQGYSTNEKLFFGSGTQLSVL.

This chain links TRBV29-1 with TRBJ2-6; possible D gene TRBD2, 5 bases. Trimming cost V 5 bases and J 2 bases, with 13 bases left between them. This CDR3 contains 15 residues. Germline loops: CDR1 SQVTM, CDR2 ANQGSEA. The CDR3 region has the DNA TGCAGCGTTACCGGCGGGCATACTGGGGCCAACGTCCTGACTTTC. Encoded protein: CSVTGGHTGANVLTF.

CDR3 DNA sequence: TGTGCCATCAGTGGTAGTGGGGGCCCCTCCTACAATGAGCAGTTCTTC. It specifies CAISGSGGPSYNEQFF. This chain links TRBV10-3 with TRBJ2-1; maybe TRBD1 (6 bases). CDR1 and CDR2 from the germline V gene are ENHRY and SYGVKD. CDR3 length: 16 residues. Trimming took off 4 bases at V and 0 bases at J, with 13 bases between the two ends.

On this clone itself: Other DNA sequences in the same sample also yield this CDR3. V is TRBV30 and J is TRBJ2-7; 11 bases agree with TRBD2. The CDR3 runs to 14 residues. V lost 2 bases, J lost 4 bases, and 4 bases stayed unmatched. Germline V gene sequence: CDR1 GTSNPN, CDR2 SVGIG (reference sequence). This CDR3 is CAWSRTSGSYEQYF. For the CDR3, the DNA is TGTGCCTGGAGTCGGACTAGCGGGTCTTACGAGCAGTACTTC.

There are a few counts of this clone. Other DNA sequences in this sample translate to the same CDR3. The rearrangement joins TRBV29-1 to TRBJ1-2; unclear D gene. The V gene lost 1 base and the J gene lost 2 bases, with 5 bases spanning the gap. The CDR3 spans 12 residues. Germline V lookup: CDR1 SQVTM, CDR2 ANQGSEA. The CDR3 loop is CSVEGRNYGYTF. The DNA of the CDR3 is TGCAGCGTTGAAGGCAGGAACTATGGCTACACCTTC.

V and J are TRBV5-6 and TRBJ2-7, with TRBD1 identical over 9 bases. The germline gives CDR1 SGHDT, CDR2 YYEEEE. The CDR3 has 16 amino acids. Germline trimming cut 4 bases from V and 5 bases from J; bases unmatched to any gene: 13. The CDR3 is CASSTTGGALIHEQYF. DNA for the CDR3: TGTGCCAGCAGCACAACAGGGGGCGCGCTGATCCACGAGCAGTACTTC.

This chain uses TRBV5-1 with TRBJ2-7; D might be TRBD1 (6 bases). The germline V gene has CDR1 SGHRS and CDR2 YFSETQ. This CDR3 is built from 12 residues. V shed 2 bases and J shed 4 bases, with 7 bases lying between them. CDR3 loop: CASSFTGYEQYF. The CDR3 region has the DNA TGCGCCAGCAGCTTCACAGGGTACGAGCAGTACTTC.

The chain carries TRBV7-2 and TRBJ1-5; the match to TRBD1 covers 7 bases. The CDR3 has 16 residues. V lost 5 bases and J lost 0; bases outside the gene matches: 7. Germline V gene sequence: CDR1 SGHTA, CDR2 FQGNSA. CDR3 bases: TGTGCCAGCAGCCACCATACAGGGGCTAGCAATCAGCCCCAGCATTTT. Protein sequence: CASSHHTGASNQPQHF.

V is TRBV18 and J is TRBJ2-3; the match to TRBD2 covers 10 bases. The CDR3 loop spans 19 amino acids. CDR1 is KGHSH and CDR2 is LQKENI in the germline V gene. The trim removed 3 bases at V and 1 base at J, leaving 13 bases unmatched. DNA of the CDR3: TGTGCCAGCTCACCCAAGGGATCCGGGACTAGCGCGGGCACAGATACGCAGTATTTT. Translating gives CASSPKGSGTSAGTDTQYF.

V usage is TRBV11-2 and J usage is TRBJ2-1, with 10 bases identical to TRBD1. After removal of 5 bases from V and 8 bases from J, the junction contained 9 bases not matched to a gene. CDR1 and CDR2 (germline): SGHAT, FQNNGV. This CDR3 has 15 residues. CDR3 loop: CASSLGTGVVDEQFF. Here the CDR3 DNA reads TGTGCCAGCAGCCTTGGGACAGGGGTCGTCGATGAGCAGTTCTTC.

CDR3: CASSPTGAEQYF. DNA for the CDR3: TGTGCCAGCAGCCCGACAGGGGCCGAGCAGTACTTC. The rearrangement joins TRBV14 to TRBJ2-7, with TRBD1 identical over 8 bases. V was pared by 4 bases and J by 6 bases, with 2 bases of the junction left unmatched. Germline CDR1 is SGHDN and CDR2 is FVKESK. The CDR3 spans 12 residues.

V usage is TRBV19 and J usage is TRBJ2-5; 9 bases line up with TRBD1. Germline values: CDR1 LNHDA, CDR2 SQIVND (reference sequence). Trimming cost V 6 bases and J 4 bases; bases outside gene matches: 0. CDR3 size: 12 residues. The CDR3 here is CASRTGGETQYF. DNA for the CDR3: TGTGCCAGTAGGACAGGGGGAGAGACCCAGTACTTC.